These 27 T cell receptor beta chains were sequenced from one sample in a study of OX40 agonist ivuxolimab in advanced cancers. Libraries were built with the immunoSEQ multiplex PCR assay. In TCRdb, the immuneACCESS table is reduced to in-frame sequences with V and J assigned. These tables do not hold every clone; where another copy was compared, an unresolved V gene accounts for under half, and the others remain unexplained. This sample is represented by over 70,000 clones; nearly 90% of them were singletons. Of the sample, around 0.3% falls within the top ten clones. The sequences come from CD4+ or CD8+ T cells sorted from blood, collected in a trial of the OX40 agonist ivuxolimab. These receptors were obtained from an adult with an advanced solid tumor such as melanoma, head and neck, liver or kidney cancer.

J is TRBJ2-3 and V is TRBV5-1; no reliable D call. Germline CDR1 is SGHRS and CDR2 is YFSETQ. The V end lost 0 bases, the J end lost 4 bases, and 15 bases lay between the germline ends. This CDR3 region has 16 residues. This CDR3 reads CASSLDSPARPDTQYF. CDR3 bases: TGCGCCAGCAGCTTGGACTCACCTGCCAGACCAGATACGCAGTATTTT.

The rearrangement links TRBV6-4 to TRBJ1-2; 10 bases match TRBD1. V lost 4 bases, J lost 4 bases, and 6 bases stayed unmatched. The CDR3 has 15 residues. Germline assignment: CDR1 MRHNA and CDR2 SNTAGT. The CDR3 DNA reads as TGTGCCAGCAGTGCGGACAGGGGGATAACCTATGGCTACACCTTC. This codes for CASSADRGITYGYTF.

The chain carries TRBV2 and TRBJ1-4, with D possibly matching TRBD1 (5 bases). Germline CDR1 SNHLY, CDR2 FYNNEI. V was clipped by 4 bases and J by 7 bases, with 25 bases between them. The CDR3 sequence is 18 residues long. The CDR3 bases are TGTGCCAGCAGTGTGACCCAGGAGGGGATAGGACGGAGTGAAAAACTGTTTTTT. It yields the protein CASSVTQEGIGRSEKLFF.

The rearrangement uses TRBV6-1 and TRBJ1-1; weak D call: TRBD1 (5 bases). V lost 3 bases, J lost 3 bases, and 14 bases lay in between. Germline V gene lookup returns CDR1 MNHNS and CDR2 SASEGT. This CDR3 is built from 15 residues. The CDR3 here is CASSDRDSGYTEAFF. In DNA, the CDR3 is TGTGCCAGCAGTGACAGGGATTCTGGATACACTGAAGCTTTCTTT.

The chain is built from TRBV6-1 and TRBJ1-2; D is unresolved. CDR3 size: 13 residues. The germline gives CDR1 MNHNS, CDR2 SASEGT. V shed 1 base and J shed 3 bases, with 6 bases lying between them. The chain's CDR3 is CASSEVLDYGYTF. The CDR3 nucleotides read TGTGCCAGCAGTGAAGTGTTGGACTATGGCTACACCTTC.

The chain joins TRBV7-6 to TRBJ2-7; perhaps TRBD2 as D (5 bases). The CDR3 covers 17 residues. V was pared by 5 bases and J by 3 bases, with 23 bases between. Germline CDR1 and CDR2: SGHVS and FNYEAQ. The CDR3 DNA is TGTGCCAGCAGCCACGGGGATACTACCAACCCGATCTACGAGCAGTACTTC. Translated: CASSHGDTTNPIYEQYF.

The chain recombines TRBV7-2 with TRBJ2-1, with 9 bases that match TRBD2. Unmatched junction bases numbered 12, after V lost 0 bases and J lost 0 bases. CDR3 length: 20 residues. Germline lookup yields CDR1 SGHTA and CDR2 FQGNSA. The DNA for the CDR3 is TGTGCCAGCAGCTTAGCCCCGGGGGTAGCGGGGGAAAGCTCCTACAATGAGCAGTTCTTC. Translating it yields CASSLAPGVAGESSYNEQFF.

The rearrangement uses TRBV13 and TRBJ2-7; 7 nucleotides line up with TRBD2. CDR3 length equals 14 residues. V was pared by 3 bases and J by 0 bases, with 2 bases of the junction left unmatched. Per the germline V gene, CDR1 is PRHDT and CDR2 is FYEKMQ (reference sequence). The CDR3 region is CASSLPGGSYEQYF. The CDR3 nucleotides are TGTGCCAGCAGCTTGCCGGGGGGCTCCTACGAGCAGTACTTC.

This chain connects TRBV30 to TRBJ2-7, with D hard to call. Trimming removed 0 bases from V and 6 bases from J, with 9 bases in between. In germline, CDR1 is GTSNPN, CDR2 SVGIG (reference sequence). The CDR3 covers 12 residues. For the CDR3, the DNA is TGTGCCTGGAGTGTCGGTAGGGTCGAGCAGTACTTC. It encodes CAWSVGRVEQYF. Full variable domain (rest looked up from reference TRBV30 and TRBJ2-7): SQTIHQWPATLVQPVGSPLSLECTVEGTSNPNLYWYRQAAGRGLQLLFYSVGIGQISSEVPQNLSASRPQDRQFILSSKKLLLSDSGFYLCAWSVGRVEQYFGPGTRLTVT.

V gene TRBV7-2 combines with J gene TRBJ1-2; D may be TRBD1 (6 bases). This CDR3 has 13 residues. V lost 5 bases, J lost 4 bases, and 11 bases lay in between. Germline V CDR1 and CDR2: SGHTA, FQGNSA. The CDR3 DNA follows: TGTGCCAGCAGCCCACAGGGTCCCTATGGCTACACCTTC. Amino acid sequence: CASSPQGPYGYTF. The full variable domain, with the rest looked up from reference TRBV7-2 and TRBJ1-2, is GAGVSQSPSNKVTEKGKDVELRCDPISGHTALYWYRQSLGQGLEFLIYFQGNSAPDKSGLPSDRFSAERTGGSVSTLTIQRTQQEDSAVYLCASSPQGPYGYTFGSGTRLTVV.

This clone showed up just once. V usage is TRBV5-6 and J usage is TRBJ2-7; 8 bases line up with TRBD1. Germline V gene lookup returns CDR1 SGHDT and CDR2 YYEEEE. After removal of 3 bases from V and 0 bases from J, the junction contained 5 bases not matched to a gene. This CDR3 has 15 residues. CDR3 sequence: CASSSPTGGSYEQYF. Written as DNA, the CDR3 is TGTGCCAGCAGCTCACCAACAGGGGGCTCCTACGAGCAGTACTTC.

The chain couples TRBV5-4 to TRBJ2-3; D not certain. CDR1 SGHNT and CDR2 YYREEE come from the germline V gene (reference sequence). The V end lost 2 bases, the J end lost 5 bases, and 3 bases lay between the germline ends. The CDR3 is made up of 11 amino acids. In nucleotides, the CDR3 is TGTGCCAGCAGCTTTGGAGATACGCAGTATTTT. This translates into CASSFGDTQYF.

V usage is TRBV5-1 and J usage is TRBJ2-7, with D unresolved. The CDR3 is 19 amino acids. CDR1 and CDR2 from the germline V gene are SGHRS and YFSETQ. V was pared by 0 bases and J by 4 bases, with 26 bases between. CDR3 nucleotides: TGCGCCAGCAGCTTGGATCCGTCCCGGTTTACGAGGCGAGGATACGAGCAGTACTTC. Residues: CASSLDPSRFTRRGYEQYF.

V and J are TRBV15 and TRBJ2-7; D remains unclear. CDR3 size: 14 residues. Between the trimmed V and J ends, which lost 0 bases and 3 bases, there was a span of 9 bases. The germline CDR1 and CDR2 sequences are LNHNV and YYDKDF (reference sequence). The CDR3 here is CATSRDQQNYEQYF. The CDR3 DNA reads TGTGCCACCAGCAGAGATCAGCAGAACTACGAGCAGTACTTC.

CDR3 sequence reads: CASAPTGGRNNEQFF. Here the CDR3 DNA reads TGCGCCAGCGCCCCTACAGGGGGCCGAAACAATGAGCAGTTCTTC. This chain connects TRBV5-1 to TRBJ2-1; 9 bases line up with TRBD1. Germline trimming cut 7 bases from V and 5 bases from J; bases unmatched to any gene: 10. CDR1 and CDR2 (germline): SGHRS, YFSETQ. The CDR3 covers 15 residues.

The chain uses TRBV10-3 and TRBJ1-4, with 7 bases aligning to TRBD1. This CDR3 comprises 14 residues. With 7 bases clipped from V and 4 bases from J, the junction kept 6 bases outside the gene matches. Germline V gene lookup returns CDR1 ENHRY and CDR2 SYGVKD. The CDR3 protein is CAIKGAGVNEKLFF. CDR3 DNA sequence: TGTGCCATCAAGGGGGCAGGGGTTAATGAAAAACTGTTTTTT.

The J gene is TRBJ1-5, the V gene TRBV5-1, with TRBD1 matching over 7 bases. Germline-derived CDR1 and CDR2 are SGHRS and YFSETQ. This CDR3 comprises 15 residues. The V segment lost 4 bases and the J segment 1 base; nucleotides outside the gene matches: 5. The CDR3 region is CASSRTGESNQPQHF. The CDR3 bases are TGCGCCAGCAGCAGAACAGGGGAAAGCAATCAGCCCCAGCATTTT.

This chain links TRBV5-6 with TRBJ2-1, with D possibly TRBD1 on 5 matching bases. Germline V gene data show CDR1 as SGHDT and CDR2 as YYEEEE. The CDR3 covers 13 residues. With 2 bases removed from V and 6 bases from J, the gap between germline ends came to 9 bases. The CDR3 reads CASSLSRVNEQFF. The CDR3 nucleotides read TGTGCCAGCAGCTTATCCAGGGTCAATGAGCAGTTCTTC.

V usage is TRBV6-5 and J usage is TRBJ1-2; a possible D gene is TRBD1 (6 bases). Germline loops: CDR1 MNHEY, CDR2 SVGAGI. V lost 0 bases to trimming and J lost 5 bases, with 13 bases between them. The CDR3 runs 15 residues. The CDR3 coding sequence is TGTGCCAGCAGTTACTCACGGACAGTTCAGTATGGCTACACCTTC. This sequence encodes CASSYSRTVQYGYTF.

The CDR3 coding sequence is TGCGCCAGCAGCCGAGACACAGGGGGCGGCTACGAGCAGTACTTC. This encodes CASSRDTGGGYEQYF. The V gene is TRBV5-1, the J gene TRBJ2-7; 9 nucleotides line up with TRBD1. Germline V CDR1 and CDR2: SGHRS, YFSETQ. V lost 4 bases and J lost 3; bases outside the gene matches: 8. The CDR3 contains 15 residues.

This chain connects TRBV19 to TRBJ2-1; D may be TRBD2 (5 bases). V gave up 10 bases and J gave up 4 bases, with 14 bases separating them. Germline lookup yields CDR1 LNHDA and CDR2 SQIVND (reference sequence). This CDR3 has 13 amino acids. In DNA form, the CDR3 reads TGTGCCACCAGGACTCGCTTATACAATGAGCAGTTCTTC. This encodes CATRTRLYNEQFF.

The genes are TRBV5-5 and TRBJ1-5; unclear D gene. Germline CDR1 SGHKS, CDR2 YYEKEE (reference sequence). Trimming stripped 1 base from V and 8 bases from J, with 10 bases between. The CDR3 sequence is 13 residues long. The CDR3 DNA reads TGTGCCAGCAGCTTGACTGGAACAGAGCCCCAGCATTTT. It encodes CASSLTGTEPQHF.

This clone was found once. The chain joins TRBV4-2 to TRBJ1-5, with D possibly TRBD1 on 5 matching bases. CDR1 LGHNA and CDR2 YNFKEQ come from the germline V gene. Deletions cut 1 base from V and 6 bases from J, with 10 bases between. The CDR3 runs to 14 residues. The CDR3 nucleotides read TGTGCCAGCAGCCAAGCCGCGGGGCCTCAGCCCCAGCATTTT. Its translation is CASSQAAGPQPQHF.

The chain links TRBV7-2 to TRBJ2-3, with D uncertain. Trimming stripped 5 bases from V and 3 bases from J, with 12 bases between. The CDR3 extends over 14 amino acids. Germline-derived CDR1 and CDR2 are SGHTA and FQGNSA. CDR3 coding DNA: TGTGCCAGCAGCCTAGAGTGGTTGACAGATACGCAGTATTTT. Protein product: CASSLEWLTDTQYF.

V and J are TRBV19 and TRBJ2-4, with D perhaps assigned TRBD1 or TRBD2 (5 bases each). V gave up 7 bases and J gave up 6 bases, with 13 bases separating them. The CDR3 sequence is 13 residues long. Germline loops: CDR1 LNHDA, CDR2 SQIVND (reference sequence). The CDR3 region has the DNA TGTGCCAGTATTTGGGACCCGGCAAACATTCAGTACTTC. Protein product: CASIWDPANIQYF.

The V and J genes are TRBV2 and TRBJ2-7; no firm D call. Trimming shortened V by 6 bases and J by 3 bases, and 6 bases separated the two germline ends. CDR3 length equals 11 residues. Germline V gene sequence: CDR1 SNHLY, CDR2 FYNNEI. The CDR3 coding sequence is TGTGCCAGCAGGGCAATCTACGAGCAGTACTTC. This codes for CASRAIYEQYF.

V usage is TRBV11-1 and J usage is TRBJ2-1, with 11 bases aligning to TRBD2. V was clipped by 4 bases and J by 8 bases; unmatched bases: 10. Germline CDR1 and CDR2: SGHAT and FQDESV (reference sequence). The CDR3 contains 16 residues. DNA of the CDR3: TGTGCCAGCAGCTCCCCGGGGACTAGCGGATGGGATGAGCAGTTCTTC. It translates to CASSSPGTSGWDEQFF.